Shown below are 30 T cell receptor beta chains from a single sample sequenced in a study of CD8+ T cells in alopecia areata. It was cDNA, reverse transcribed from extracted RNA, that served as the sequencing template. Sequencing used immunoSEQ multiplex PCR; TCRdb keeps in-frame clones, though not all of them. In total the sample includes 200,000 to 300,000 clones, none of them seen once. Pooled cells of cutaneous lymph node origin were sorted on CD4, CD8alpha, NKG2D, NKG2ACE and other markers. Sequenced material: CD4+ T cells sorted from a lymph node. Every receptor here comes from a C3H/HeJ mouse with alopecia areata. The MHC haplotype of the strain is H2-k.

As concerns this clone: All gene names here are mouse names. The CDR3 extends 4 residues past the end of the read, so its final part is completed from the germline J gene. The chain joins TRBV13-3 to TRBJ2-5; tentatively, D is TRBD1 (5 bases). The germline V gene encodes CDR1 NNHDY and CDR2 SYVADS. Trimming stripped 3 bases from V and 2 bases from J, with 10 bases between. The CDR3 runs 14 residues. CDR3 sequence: CASSGEGIQDTQYF. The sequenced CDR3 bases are TGTGCCAGCAGTGGGGAGGGGATCCAAGAC.

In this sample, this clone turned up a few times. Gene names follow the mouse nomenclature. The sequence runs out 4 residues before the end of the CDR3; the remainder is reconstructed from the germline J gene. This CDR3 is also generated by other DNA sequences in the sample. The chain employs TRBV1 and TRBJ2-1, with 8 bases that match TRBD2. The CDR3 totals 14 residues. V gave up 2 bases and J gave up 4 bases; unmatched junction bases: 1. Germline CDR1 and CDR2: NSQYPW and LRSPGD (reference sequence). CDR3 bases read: TGCACCTGCAGTGCACTGGGGGGATATGCT. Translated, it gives CTCSALGGYA. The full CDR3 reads CTCSALGGYAEQFF.

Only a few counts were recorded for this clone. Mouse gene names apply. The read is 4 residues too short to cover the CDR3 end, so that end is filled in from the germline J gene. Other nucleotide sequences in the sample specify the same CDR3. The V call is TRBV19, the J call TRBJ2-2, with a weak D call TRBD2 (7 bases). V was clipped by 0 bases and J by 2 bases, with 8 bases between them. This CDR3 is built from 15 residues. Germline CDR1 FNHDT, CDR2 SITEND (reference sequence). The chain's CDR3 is CASSIEGGNTGQLYF. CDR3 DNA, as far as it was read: TGTGCCAGCAGTATAGAGGGGGGGAACACCGGG. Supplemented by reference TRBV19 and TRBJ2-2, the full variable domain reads GGIITQTPKFLIGQEGQKLTLKCQQNFNHDTMYWYRQDSGKGLRLIYYSITENDLQKGDLSEGYDASREKKSSFSLTVTSAQKNEMAVFLCASSIEGGNTGQLYFGEGSKLTVL.

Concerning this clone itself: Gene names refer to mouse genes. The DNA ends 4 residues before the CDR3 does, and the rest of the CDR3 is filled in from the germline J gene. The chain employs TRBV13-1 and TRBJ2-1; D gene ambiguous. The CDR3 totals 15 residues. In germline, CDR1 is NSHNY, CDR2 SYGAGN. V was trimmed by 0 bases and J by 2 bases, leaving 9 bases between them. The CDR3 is CASSDGLGYYAEQFF. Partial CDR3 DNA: TGTGCCAGCAGTGATGGATTGGGTTACTATGCT.

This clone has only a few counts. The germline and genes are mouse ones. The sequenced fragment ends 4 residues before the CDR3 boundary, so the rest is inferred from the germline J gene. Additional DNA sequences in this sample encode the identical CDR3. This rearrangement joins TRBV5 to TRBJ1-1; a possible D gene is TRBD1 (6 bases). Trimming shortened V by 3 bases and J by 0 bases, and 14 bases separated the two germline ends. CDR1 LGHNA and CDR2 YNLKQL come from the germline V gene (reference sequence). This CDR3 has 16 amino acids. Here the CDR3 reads CASSHPPGTTNTEVFF. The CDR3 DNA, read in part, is TGTGCCAGCAGCCACCCGCCCGGGACAACAAACACA.

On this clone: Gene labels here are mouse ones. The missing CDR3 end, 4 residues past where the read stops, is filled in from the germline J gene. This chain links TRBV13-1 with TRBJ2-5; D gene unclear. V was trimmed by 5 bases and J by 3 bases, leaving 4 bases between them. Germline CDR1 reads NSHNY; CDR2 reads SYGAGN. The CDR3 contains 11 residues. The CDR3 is CASRTQDTQYF. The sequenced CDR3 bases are TGTGCCAGCAGAACTCAAGAC.

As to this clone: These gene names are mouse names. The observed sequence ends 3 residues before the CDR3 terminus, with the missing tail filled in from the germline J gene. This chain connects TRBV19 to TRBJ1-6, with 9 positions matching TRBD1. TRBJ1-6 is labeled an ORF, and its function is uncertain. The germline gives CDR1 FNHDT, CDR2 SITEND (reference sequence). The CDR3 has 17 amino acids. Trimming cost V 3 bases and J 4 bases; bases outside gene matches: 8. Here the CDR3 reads CASSTHRDRVYNSPLYF. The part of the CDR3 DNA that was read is TGTGCCAGCAGTACCCACCGGGACAGGGTATATAATTCGCCC.

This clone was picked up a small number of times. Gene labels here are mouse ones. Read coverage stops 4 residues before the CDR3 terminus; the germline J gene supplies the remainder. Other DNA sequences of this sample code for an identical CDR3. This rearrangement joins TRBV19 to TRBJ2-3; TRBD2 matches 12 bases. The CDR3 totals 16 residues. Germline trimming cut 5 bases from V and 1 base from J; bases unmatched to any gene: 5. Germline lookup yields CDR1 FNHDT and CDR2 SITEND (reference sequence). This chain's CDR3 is CASRDWGGAGAETLYF. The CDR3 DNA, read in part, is TGTGCCAGCAGAGACTGGGGGGGCGCCGGTGCAGAA.

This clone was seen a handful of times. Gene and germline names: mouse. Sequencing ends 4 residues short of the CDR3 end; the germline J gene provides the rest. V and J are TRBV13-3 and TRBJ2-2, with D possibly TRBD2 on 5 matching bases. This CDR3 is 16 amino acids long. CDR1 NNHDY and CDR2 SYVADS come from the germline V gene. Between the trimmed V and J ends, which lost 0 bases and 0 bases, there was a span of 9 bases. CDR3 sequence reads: CASSDAGSANTGQLYF. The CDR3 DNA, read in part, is TGTGCCAGCAGTGATGCTGGGTCCGCAAACACCGGG. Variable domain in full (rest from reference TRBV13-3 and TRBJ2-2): EAAVTQSPRSKVAVTGGKVTLSCHQTNNHDYMYWYRQDTGHGLRLIHYSYVADSTEKGDIPDGYKASRPSQENFSLILELASLSQTAVYFCASSDAGSANTGQLYFGEGSKLTVL.

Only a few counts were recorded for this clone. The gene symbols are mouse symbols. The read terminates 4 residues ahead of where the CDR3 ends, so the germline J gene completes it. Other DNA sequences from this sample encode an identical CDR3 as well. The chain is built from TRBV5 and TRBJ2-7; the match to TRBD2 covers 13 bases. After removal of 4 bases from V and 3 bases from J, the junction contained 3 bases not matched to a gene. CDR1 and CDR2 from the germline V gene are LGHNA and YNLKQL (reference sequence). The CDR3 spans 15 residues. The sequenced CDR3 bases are TGTGCCAGCAGCCCCGGACTGGGGGGGCGCTAT. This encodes CASSPGLGGRY. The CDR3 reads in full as CASSPGLGGRYEQYF.

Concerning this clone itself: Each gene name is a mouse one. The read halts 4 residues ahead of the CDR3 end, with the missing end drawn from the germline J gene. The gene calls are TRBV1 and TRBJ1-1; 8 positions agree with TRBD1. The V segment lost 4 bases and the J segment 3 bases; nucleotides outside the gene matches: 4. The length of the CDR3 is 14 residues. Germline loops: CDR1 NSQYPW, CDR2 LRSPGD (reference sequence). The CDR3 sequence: CTCSDDRGYTEVFF. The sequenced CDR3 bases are TGCACCTGCAGTGACGACAGGGGATACACA.

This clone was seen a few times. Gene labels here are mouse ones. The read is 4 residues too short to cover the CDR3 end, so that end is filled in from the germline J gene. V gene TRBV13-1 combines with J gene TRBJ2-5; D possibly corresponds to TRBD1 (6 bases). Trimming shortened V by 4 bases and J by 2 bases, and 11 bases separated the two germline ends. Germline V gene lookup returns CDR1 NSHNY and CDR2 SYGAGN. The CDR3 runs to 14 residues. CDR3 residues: CASSPGHLQDTQYF. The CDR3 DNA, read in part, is TGTGCCAGCAGTCCGGGACATCTCCAAGAC.

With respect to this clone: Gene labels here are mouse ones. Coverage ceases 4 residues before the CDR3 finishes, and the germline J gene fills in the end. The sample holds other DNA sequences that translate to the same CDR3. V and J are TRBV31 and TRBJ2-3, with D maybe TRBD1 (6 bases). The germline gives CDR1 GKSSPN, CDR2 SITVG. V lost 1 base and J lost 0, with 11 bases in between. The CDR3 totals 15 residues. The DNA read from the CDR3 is TGTGCCTGGAGTCCGGGGACAACTAGTGCAGAA. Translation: CAWSPGTTSAE. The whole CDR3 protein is CAWSPGTTSAETLYF.

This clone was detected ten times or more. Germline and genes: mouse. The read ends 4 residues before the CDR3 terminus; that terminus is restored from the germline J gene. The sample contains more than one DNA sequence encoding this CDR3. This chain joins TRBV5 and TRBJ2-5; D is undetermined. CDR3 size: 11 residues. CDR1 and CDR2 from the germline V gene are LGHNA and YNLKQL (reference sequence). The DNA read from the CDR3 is TGTGCCAGCAGCCAAGAAGAC. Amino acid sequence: CASSQED. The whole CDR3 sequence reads CASSQEDTQYF.

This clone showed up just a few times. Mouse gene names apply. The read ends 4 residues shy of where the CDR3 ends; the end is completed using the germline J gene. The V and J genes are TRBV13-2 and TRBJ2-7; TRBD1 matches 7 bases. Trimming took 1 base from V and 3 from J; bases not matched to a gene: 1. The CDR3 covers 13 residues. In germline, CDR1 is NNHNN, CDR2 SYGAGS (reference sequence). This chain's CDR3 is CASGDWDSYEQYF. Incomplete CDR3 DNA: TGTGCCAGCGGTGATTGGGACAGCTAT.

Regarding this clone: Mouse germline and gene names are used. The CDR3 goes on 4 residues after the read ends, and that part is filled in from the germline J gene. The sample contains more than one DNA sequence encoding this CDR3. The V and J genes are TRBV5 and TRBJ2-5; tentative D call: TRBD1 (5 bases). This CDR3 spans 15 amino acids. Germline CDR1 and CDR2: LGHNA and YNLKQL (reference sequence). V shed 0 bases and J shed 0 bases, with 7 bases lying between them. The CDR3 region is CASSQDRGNQDTQYF. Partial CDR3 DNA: TGTGCCAGCAGCCAAGATAGGGGTAACCAAGAC.

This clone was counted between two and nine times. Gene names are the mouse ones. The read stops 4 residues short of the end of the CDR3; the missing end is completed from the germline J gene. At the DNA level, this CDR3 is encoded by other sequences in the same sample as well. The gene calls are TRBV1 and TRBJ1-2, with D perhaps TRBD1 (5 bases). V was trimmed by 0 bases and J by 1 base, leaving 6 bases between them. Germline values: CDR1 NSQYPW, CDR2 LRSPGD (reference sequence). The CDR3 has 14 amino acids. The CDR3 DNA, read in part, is TGCACCTGCAGTGCAGATGGGGGAAACTCC. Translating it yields CTCSADGGNS. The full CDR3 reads CTCSADGGNSDYTF.

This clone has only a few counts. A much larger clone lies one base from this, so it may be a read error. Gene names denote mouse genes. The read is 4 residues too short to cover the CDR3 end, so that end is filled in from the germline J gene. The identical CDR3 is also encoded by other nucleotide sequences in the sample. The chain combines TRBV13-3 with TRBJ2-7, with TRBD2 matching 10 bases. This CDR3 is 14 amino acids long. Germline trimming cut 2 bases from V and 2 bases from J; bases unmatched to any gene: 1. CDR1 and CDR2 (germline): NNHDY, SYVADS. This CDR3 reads CASSDWGGAYEQYF. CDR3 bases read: TGTGCCAGCAGTGACTGGGGGGGCGCCTAT.

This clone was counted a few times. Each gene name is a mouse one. CDR3 loop: CASSRRGRATEVFF. Incomplete CDR3 DNA: TGTGCTAGCAGTAGGAGGGGGCGGGCCACA. The V gene is TRBV17, the J gene TRBJ1-1, with TRBD1 identical over 7 bases. The missing CDR3 end, 4 residues past where the read stops, is filled in from the germline J gene. CDR3 length equals 14 residues. Germline CDR1 and CDR2: MNHDT and YYDKIL. The J segment lost 4 bases and the V segment lost 3 bases, leaving 5 bases of the junction unmatched.

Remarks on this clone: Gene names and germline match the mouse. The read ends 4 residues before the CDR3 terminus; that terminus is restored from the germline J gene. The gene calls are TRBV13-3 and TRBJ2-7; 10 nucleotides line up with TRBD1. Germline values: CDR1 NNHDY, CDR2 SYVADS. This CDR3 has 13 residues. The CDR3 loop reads CASRSTGGDEQYF. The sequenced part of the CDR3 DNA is TGTGCCAGCAGGTCGACAGGGGGCGAT.

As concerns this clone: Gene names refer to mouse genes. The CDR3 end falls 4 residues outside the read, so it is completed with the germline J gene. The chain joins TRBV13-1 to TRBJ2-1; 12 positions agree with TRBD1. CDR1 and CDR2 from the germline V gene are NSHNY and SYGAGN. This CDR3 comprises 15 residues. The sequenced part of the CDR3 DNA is TGTGCCAGCAGTGAGCCGGGACAGGGGGCGGCT. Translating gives CASSEPGQGAA. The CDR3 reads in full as CASSEPGQGAAEQFF.

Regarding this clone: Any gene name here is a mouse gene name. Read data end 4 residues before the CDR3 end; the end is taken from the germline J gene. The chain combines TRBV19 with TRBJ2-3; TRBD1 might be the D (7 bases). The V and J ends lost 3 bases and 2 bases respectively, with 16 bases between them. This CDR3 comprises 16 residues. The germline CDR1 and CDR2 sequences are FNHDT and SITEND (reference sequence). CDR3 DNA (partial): TGTGCCAGCAGTAGGAAAAGGGGGCTGGATGCAGAA. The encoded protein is CASSRKRGLDAE. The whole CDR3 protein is CASSRKRGLDAETLYF.

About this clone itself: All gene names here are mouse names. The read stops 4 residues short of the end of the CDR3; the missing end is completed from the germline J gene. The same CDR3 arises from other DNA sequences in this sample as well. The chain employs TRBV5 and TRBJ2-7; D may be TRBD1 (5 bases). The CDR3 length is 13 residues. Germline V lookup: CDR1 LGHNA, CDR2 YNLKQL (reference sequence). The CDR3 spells CASSQDQGYEQYF. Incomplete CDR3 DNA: TGTGCCAGCAGCCAAGATCAGGGTTAT.

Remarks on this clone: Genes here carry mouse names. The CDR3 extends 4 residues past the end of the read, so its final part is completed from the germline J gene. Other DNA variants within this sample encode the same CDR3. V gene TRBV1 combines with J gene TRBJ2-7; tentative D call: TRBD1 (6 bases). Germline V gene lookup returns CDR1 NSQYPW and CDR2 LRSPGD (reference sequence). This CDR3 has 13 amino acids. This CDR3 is CTCSGTGRYEQYF. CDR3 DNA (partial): TGCACCTGCAGTGGTACAGGGCGTTAT.

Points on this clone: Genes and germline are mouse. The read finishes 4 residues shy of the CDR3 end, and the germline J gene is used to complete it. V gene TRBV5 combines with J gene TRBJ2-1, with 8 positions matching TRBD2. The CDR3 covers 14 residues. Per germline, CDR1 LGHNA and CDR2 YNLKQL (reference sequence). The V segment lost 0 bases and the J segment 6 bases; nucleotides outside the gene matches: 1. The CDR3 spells CASSQEGGLAEQFF. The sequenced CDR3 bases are TGTGCCAGCAGCCAAGAGGGGGGGCTTGCT.

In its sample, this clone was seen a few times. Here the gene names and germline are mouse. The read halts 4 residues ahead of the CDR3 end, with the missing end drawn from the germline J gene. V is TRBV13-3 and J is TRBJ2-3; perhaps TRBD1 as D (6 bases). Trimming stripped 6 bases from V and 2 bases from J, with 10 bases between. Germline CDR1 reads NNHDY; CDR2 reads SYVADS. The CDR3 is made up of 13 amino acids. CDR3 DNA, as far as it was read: TGTGCCAGCAAAGGACAGTCTGCAGAA. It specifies CASKGQSAE. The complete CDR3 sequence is CASKGQSAETLYF.

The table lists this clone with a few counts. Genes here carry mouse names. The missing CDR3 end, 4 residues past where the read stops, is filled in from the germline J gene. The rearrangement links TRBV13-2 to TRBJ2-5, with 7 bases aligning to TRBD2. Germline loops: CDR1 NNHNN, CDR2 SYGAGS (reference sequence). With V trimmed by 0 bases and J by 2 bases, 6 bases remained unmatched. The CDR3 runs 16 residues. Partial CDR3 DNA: TGTGCCAGCGGTGATGCTTGGGGGGTTAGCCAAGAC. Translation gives CASGDAWGVSQD. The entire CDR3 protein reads CASGDAWGVSQDTQYF.

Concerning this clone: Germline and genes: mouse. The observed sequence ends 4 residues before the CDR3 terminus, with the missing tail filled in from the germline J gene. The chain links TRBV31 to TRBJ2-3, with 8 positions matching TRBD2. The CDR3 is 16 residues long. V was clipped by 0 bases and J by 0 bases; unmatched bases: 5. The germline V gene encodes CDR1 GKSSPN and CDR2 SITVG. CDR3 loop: CAWSLGDWSSAETLYF. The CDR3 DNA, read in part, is TGTGCCTGGAGTCTAGGGGACTGGAGTAGTGCAGAA.

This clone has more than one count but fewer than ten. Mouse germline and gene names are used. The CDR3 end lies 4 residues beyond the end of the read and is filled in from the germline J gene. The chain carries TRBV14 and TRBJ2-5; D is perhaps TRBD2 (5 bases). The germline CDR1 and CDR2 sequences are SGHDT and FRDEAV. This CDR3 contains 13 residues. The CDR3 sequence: CASSFSWEDTQYF. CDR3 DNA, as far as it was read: TGTGCCAGCAGTTTTAGCTGGGAAGAC.

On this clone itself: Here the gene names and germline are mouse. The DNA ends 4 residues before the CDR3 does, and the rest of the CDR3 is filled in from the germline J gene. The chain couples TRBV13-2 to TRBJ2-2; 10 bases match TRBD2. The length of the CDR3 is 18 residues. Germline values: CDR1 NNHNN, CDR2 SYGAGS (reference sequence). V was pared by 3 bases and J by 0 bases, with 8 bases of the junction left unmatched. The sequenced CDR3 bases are TGTGCCAGCGGTGGCCACGACTGGGGGGCAGCAAACACCGGG. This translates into CASGGHDWGAANTG. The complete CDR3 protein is CASGGHDWGAANTGQLYF.